This T cell receptor beta chain appears in the sequencing data of a study of CD8+ T cells in alopecia areata. Indicated treatment: oral pan-JAK inhibitor, 5-10 mg twice daily. CDR1 LGHNA and CDR2 YSLEER come from the germline V gene. V lost 0 bases to trimming and J lost 0 bases, with 5 bases between them. This CDR3 region has 14 residues. RNA extraction was followed by reverse transcription into cDNA, which acted as the sequencing template. TCRdb's table, derived via immunoSEQ multiplex PCR, lists solely in-frame clones and lacks some. Counted here are roughly 190,000 clones, approximately 67% occurring once; the ten biggest clones make up approximately 1.3%.

This specimen consisted of CD4+ T cells sorted from blood, obtained around week 47, from a patient treated with tofacitinib. The TCR comes from a human donor with alopecia areata. The chain has TRBV4-3 and TRBJ1-1; no clear D gene. CDR3 sequence (DNA): TGCGCCAGCAGCCAAGATGTTTTGAACACTGAAGCTTTCTTT. It codes for CASSQDVLNTEAFF.